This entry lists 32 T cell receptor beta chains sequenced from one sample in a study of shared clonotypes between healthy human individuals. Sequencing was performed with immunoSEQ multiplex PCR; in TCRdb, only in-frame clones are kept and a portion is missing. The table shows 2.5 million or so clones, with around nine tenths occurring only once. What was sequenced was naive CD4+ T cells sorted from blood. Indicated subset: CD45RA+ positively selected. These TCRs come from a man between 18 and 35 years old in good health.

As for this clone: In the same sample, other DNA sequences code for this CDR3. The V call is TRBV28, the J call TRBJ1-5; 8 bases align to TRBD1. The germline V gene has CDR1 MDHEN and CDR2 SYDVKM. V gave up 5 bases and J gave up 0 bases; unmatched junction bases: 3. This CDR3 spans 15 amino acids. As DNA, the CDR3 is TGTGCCAGCAGTAGACAGGGGAATAGCAATCAGCCCCAGCATTTT. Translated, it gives CASSRQGNSNQPQHF.

CDR3 sequence reads: CASSSQWQTNTEAFF. The CDR3 region has the DNA TGTGCCAGCAGCTCCCAGTGGCAGACAAACACTGAAGCTTTCTTT. The V gene is TRBV7-2, the J gene TRBJ1-1; no clear D. The CDR3 is 15 residues long. Trimming cost V 4 bases and J 2 bases, with 14 bases left between them. Germline CDR1 SGHTA, CDR2 FQGNSA.

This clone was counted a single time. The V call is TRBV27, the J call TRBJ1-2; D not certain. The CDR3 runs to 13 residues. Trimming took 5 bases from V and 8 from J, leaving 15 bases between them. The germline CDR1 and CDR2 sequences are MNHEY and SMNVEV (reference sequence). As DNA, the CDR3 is TGTGCCAGCAGTCTAAAAGGCGACAACGGCTACACCTTC. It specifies CASSLKGDNGYTF.

The CDR3 nucleotides are TGTGCCAGCAGCTTAGATCAGATTTACAATGAGCAGTTCTTC. Encoded protein: CASSLDQIYNEQFF. This sequence joins TRBV11-3 and TRBJ2-1; no firm D call. The germline V gene encodes CDR1 SGHNT and CDR2 YENEEA. V lost 0 bases and J 4 bases, leaving 7 bases between the germline ends. The CDR3 consists of 14 residues.

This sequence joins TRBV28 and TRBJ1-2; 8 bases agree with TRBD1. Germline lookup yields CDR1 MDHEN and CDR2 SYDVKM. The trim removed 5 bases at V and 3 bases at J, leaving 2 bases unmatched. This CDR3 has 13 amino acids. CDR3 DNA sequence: TGTGCCAGCAGTCCGACAGGGGACTATGGCTACACCTTC. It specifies CASSPTGDYGYTF.

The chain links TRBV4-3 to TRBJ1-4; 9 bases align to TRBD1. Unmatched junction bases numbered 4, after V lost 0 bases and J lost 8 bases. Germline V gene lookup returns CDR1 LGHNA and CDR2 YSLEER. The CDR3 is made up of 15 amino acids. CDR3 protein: CASSQEGTGLEKLFF. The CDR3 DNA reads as TGCGCCAGCAGCCAAGAGGGGACAGGGCTCGAAAAACTGTTTTTT.

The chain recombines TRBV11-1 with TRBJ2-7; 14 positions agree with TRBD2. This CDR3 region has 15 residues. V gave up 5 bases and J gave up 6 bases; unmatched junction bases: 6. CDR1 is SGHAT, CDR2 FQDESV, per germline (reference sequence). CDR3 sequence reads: CASSQRLAGGLEQYF. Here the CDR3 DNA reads TGTGCCAGCAGCCAGAGACTAGCGGGGGGGCTCGAGCAGTACTTC.

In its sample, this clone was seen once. The chain's CDR3 is CASSQDQDNYGYTF. DNA of the CDR3: TGCGCCAGCAGCCAAGATCAAGATAACTATGGCTACACCTTC. The V and J genes are TRBV4-1 and TRBJ1-2; D is uncertain. This CDR3 comprises 14 residues. Trimming stripped 0 bases from V and 1 base from J, with 6 bases between. The germline V gene has CDR1 MGHRA and CDR2 YSYEKL.

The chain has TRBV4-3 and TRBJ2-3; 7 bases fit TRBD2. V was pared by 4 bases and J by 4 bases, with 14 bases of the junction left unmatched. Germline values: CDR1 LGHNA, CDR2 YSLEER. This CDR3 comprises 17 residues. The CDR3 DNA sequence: TGCGCCAGCAGCCCAGTGGGAACAGGCGGGAGTGCAGATACGCAGTATTTT. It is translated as CASSPVGTGGSADTQYF.

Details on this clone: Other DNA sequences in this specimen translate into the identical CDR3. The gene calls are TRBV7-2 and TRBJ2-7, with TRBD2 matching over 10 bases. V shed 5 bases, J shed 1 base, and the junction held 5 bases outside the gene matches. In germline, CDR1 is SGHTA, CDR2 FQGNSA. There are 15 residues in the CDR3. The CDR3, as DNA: TGTGCCAGCAGCCCTGGACTAGCGGTTTCCTACGAGCAGTACTTC. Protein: CASSPGLAVSYEQYF.

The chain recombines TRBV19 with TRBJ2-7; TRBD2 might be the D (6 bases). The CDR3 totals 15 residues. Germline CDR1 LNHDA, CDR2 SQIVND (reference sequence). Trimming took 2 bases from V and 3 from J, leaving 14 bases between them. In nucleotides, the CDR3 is TGTGCCAGTAGTATAAAGCGGGCGGATCACTACGAGCAGTACTTC. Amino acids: CASSIKRADHYEQYF.

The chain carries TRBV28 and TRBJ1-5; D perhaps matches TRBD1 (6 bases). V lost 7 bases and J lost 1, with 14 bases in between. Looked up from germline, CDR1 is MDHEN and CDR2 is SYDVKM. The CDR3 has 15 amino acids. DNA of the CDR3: TGTGCCAGCAATCGTGGGGGCCCAAGCAATCAGCCCCAGCATTTT. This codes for CASNRGGPSNQPQHF. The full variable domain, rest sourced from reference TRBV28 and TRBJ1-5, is DVKVTQSSRYLVKRTGEKVFLECVQDMDHENMFWYRQDPGLGLRLIYFSYDVKMKEKGDIPEGYSVSREKKERFSLILESASTNQTSMYLCASNRGGPSNQPQHFGDGTRLSIL.

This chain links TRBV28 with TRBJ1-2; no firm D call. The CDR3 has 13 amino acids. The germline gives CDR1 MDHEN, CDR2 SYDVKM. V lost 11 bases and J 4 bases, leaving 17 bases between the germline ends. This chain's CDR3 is CAARGGGFYGYTF. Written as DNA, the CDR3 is TGTGCCGCAAGAGGTGGCGGGTTCTATGGCTACACCTTC.

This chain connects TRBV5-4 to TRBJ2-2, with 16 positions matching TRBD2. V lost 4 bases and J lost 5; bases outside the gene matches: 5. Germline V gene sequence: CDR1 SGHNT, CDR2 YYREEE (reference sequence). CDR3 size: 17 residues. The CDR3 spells CASSQGLAGGGTGELFF. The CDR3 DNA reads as TGTGCCAGCAGCCAGGGACTAGCGGGAGGGGGGACCGGGGAGCTGTTTTTT.

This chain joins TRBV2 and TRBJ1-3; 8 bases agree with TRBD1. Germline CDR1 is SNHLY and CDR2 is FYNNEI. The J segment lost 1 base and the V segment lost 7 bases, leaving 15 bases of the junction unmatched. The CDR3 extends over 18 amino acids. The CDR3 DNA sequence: TGTGCCAGCAACCCACCTCCAGGACAGGGTCCATCTGGAAACACCATATATTTT. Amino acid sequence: CASNPPPGQGPSGNTIYF. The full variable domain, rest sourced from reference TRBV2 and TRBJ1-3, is EPEVTQTPSHQVTQMGQEVILRCVPISNHLYFYWYRQILGQKVEFLVSFYNNEISEKSEIFDDQFSVERPDGSNFTLKIRSTKLEDSAMYFCASNPPPGQGPSGNTIYFGEGSWLTVV.

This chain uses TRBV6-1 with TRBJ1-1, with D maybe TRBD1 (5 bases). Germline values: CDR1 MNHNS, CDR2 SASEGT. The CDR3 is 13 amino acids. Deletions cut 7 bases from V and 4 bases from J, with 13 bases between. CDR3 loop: CASIRYQGTEAFF. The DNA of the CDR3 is TGTGCCAGCATTCGGTACCAGGGCACTGAAGCTTTCTTT.

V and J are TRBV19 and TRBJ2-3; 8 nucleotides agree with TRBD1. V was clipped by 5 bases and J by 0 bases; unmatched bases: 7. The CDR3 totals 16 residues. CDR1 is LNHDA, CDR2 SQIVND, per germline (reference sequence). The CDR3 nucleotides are TGTGCCAGTAGTGCTTTGACAGGGGTTAGCACAGATACGCAGTATTTT. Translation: CASSALTGVSTDTQYF.

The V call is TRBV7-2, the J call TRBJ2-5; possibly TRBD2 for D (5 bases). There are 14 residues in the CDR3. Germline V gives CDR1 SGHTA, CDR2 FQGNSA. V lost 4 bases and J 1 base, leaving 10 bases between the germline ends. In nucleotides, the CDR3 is TGTGCCAGCAGCTCCGATAGCGCCCAAGAGACCCAGTACTTC. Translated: CASSSDSAQETQYF.

The CDR3 DNA is TGTGCCACCACTCGTCCGGGAGTATACACTGAAGCTTTCTTT. As protein: CATTRPGVYTEAFF. The chain is built from TRBV15 and TRBJ1-1; D uncertain. This CDR3 is 14 amino acids long. Trimming pared 7 bases from V and 3 bases from J, leaving 15 bases between. Per the germline V gene, CDR1 is LNHNV and CDR2 is YYDKDF (reference sequence).

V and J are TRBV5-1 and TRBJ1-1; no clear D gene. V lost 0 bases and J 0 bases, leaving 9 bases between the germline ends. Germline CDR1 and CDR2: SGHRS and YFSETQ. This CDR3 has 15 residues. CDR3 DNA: TGCGCCAGCAGCTTGGGACCCGCATTGAACACTGAAGCTTTCTTT. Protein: CASSLGPALNTEAFF. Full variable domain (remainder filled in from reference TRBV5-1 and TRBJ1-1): KAGVTQTPRYLIKTRGQQVTLSCSPISGHRSVSWYQQTPGQGLQFLFEYFSETQRNKGNFPGRFSGRQFSNSRSEMNVSTLELGDSALYLCASSLGPALNTEAFFGQGTRLTVV.

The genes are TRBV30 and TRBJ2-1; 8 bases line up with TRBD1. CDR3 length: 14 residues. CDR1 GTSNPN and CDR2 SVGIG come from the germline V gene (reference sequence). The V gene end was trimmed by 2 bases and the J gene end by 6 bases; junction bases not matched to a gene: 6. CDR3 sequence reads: CAWSLRTGSNEQFF. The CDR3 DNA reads TGTGCCTGGAGTTTACGGACAGGGTCCAATGAGCAGTTCTTC. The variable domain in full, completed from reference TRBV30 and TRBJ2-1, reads SQTIHQWPATLVQPVGSPLSLECTVEGTSNPNLYWYRQAAGRGLQLLFYSVGIGQISSEVPQNLSASRPQDRQFILSSKKLLLSDSGFYLCAWSLRTGSNEQFFGPGTRLTVL.

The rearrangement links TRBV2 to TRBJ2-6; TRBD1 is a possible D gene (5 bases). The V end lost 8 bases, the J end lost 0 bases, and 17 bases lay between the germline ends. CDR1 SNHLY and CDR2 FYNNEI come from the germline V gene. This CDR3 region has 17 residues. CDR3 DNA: TGTGCCAGCTGTAATGGACGGACACCCTCTGGGGCCAACGTCCTGACTTTC. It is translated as CASCNGRTPSGANVLTF. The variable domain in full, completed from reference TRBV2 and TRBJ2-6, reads EPEVTQTPSHQVTQMGQEVILRCVPISNHLYFYWYRQILGQKVEFLVSFYNNEISEKSEIFDDQFSVERPDGSNFTLKIRSTKLEDSAMYFCASCNGRTPSGANVLTFGAGSRLTVL.

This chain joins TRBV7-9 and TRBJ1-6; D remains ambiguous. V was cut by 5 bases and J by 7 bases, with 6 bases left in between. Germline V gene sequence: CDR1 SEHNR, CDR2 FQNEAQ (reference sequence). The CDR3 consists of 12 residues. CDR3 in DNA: TGTGCCAGCAGCCAGTCAAATTCACCCCTCCACTTT. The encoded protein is CASSQSNSPLHF.

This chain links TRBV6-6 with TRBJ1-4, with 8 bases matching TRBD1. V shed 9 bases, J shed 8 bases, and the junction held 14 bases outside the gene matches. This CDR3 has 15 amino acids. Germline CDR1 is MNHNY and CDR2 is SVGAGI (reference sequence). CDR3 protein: CASTGGPFGVEKLFF. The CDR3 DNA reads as TGTGCCAGTACAGGGGGGCCTTTCGGCGTGGAAAAACTGTTTTTT.

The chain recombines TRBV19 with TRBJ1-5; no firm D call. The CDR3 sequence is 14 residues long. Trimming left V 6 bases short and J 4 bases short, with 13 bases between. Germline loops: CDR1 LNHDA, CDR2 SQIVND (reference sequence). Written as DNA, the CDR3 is TGTGCCAGTAGAAGGGCTGTCCTGAATCAGCCCCAGCATTTT. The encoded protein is CASRRAVLNQPQHF.

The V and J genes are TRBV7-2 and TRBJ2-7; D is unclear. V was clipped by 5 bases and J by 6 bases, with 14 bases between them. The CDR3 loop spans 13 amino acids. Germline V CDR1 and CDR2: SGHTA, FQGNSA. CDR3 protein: CASSVQRSAEQYF. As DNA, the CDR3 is TGTGCCAGCAGCGTGCAAAGATCGGCCGAGCAGTACTTC.

The CDR3 here is CASSSATRRGYTF. The CDR3 DNA reads TGTGCCAGCAGTTCAGCGACGAGAAGGGGCTACACCTTC. The chain recombines TRBV28 with TRBJ1-2; D is ambiguous. Trimming pared 4 bases from V and 8 bases from J, leaving 14 bases between. The CDR3 runs 13 residues. CDR1 is MDHEN and CDR2 is SYDVKM in the germline V gene.

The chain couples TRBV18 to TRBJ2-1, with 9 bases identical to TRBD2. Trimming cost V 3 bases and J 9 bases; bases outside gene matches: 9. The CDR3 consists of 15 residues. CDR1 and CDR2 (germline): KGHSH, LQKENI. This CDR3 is CASSPPRGGAFEQFF. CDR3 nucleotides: TGTGCCAGCTCACCCCCCCGCGGGGGGGCCTTTGAGCAGTTCTTC.

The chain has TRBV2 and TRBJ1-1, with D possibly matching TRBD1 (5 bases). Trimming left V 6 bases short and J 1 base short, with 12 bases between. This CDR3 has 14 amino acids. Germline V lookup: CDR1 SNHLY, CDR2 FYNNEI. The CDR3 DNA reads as TGTGCCAGCAGGGGGGACGGACCGAACACTGAAGCTTTCTTT. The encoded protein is CASRGDGPNTEAFF.

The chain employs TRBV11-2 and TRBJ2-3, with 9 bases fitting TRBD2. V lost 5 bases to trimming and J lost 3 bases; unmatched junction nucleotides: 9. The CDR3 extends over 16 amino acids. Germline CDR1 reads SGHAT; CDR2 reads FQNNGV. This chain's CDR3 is CASSPSTGLATDTQYF. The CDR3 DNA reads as TGTGCCAGCAGCCCCTCAACCGGACTAGCGACAGATACGCAGTATTTT.

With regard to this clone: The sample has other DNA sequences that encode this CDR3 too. The CDR3 sequence is CASSLAGSYNEQFF. DNA for the CDR3: TGTGCCAGCAGCTTGGCGGGCTCCTACAATGAGCAGTTCTTC. This rearrangement joins TRBV7-2 to TRBJ2-1; tentatively, D is TRBD2 (5 bases). The CDR3 spans 14 residues. The germline gives CDR1 SGHTA, CDR2 FQGNSA. V was cut by 3 bases and J by 0 bases, with 6 bases left in between.

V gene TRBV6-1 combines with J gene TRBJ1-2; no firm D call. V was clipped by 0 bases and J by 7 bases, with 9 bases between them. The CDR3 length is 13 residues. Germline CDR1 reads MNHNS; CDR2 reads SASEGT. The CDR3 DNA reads TGTGCCAGCAGTGAAGCGCTGGACGTTGGCTACACCTTC. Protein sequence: CASSEALDVGYTF.